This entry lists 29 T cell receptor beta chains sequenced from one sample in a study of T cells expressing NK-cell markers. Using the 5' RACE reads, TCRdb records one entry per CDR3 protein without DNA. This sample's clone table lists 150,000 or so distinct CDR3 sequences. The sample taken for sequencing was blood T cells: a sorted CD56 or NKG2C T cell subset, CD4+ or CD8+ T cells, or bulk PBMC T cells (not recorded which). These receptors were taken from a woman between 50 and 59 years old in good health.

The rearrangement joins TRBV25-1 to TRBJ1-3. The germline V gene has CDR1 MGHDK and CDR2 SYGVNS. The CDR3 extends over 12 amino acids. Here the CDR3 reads CASSDLGNTIYF.

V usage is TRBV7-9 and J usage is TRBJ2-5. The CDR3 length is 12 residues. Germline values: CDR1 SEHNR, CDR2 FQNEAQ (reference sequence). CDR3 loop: CASSLAGETQYF.

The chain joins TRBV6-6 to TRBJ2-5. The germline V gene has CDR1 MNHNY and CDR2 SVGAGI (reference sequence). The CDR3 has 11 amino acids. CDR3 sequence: CASLTGETQYF.

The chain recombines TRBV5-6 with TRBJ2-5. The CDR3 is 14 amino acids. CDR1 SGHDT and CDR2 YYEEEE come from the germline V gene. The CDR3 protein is CASSLDSRLKTQYF. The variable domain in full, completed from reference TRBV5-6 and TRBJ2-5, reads DAGVTQSPTHLIKTRGQQVTLRCSPKSGHDTVSWYQQALGQGPQFIFQYYEEEERQRGNFPDRFSGHQFPNYSSELNVNALLLGDSALYLCASSLDSRLKTQYFGPGTRLLVL.

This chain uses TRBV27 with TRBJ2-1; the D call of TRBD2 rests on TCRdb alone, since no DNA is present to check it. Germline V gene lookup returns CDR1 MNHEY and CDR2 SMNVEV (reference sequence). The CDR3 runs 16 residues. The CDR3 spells CASSLSLGLARNEQFF.

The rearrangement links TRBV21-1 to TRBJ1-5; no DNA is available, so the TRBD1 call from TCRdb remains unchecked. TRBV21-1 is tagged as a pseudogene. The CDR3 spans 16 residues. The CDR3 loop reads CASSKLNRVSNQPQHF.

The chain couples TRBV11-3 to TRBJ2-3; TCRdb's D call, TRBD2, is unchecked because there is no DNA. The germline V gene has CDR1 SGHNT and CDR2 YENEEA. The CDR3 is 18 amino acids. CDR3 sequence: CASGDFIGLAGDPDTQYF.

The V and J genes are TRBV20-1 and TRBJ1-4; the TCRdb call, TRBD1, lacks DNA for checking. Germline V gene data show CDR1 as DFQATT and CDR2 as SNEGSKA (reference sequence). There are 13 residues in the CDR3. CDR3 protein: CSAPGQPNEKLFF.

CDR3: CASRRGTSGYQETQYF. The rearrangement uses TRBV2 and TRBJ2-5; there is no DNA to check the TCRdb D call of TRBD2. The CDR3 spans 16 residues. The germline gives CDR1 SNHLY, CDR2 FYNNEI.

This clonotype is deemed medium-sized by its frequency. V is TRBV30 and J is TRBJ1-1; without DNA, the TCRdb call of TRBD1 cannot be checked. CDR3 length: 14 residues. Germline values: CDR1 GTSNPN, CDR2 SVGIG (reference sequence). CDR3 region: CAWSPGGGGSEAFF.

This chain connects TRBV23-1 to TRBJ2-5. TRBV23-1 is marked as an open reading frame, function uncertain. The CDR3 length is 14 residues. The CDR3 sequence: CASSQSCPQETQYF.

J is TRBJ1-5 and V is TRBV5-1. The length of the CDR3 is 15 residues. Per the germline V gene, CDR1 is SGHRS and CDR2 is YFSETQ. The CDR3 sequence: CASSLVDGANQPQHF.

CDR3 in amino acids: CASSKAVASYNEQFF. The rearrangement joins TRBV21-1 to TRBJ2-1. TRBV21-1 is designated a pseudogene. CDR3 size: 15 residues.

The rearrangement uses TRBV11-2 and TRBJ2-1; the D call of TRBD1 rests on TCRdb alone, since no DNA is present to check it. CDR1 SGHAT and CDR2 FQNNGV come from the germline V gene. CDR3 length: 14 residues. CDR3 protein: CASSDTGTYNEQFF.

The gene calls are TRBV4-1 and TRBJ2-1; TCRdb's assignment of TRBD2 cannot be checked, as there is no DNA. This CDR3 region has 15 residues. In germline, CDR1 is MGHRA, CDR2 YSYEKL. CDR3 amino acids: CASSHADPLVDEQFF.

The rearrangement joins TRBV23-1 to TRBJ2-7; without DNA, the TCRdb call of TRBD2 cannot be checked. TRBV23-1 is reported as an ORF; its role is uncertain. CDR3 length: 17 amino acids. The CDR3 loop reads CASRKNGTSDVYYEQYF.

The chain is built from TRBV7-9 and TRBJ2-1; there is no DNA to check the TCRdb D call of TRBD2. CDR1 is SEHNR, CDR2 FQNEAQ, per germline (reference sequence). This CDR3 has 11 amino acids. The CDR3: CASSEGDEQFF.

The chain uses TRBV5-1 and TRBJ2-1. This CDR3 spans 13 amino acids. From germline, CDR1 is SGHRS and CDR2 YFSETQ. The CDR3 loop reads CASSILFGDEQFF. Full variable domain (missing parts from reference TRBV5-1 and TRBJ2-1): KAGVTQTPRYLIKTRGQQVTLSCSPISGHRSVSWYQQTPGQGLQFLFEYFSETQRNKGNFPGRFSGRQFSNSRSEMNVSTLELGDSALYLCASSILFGDEQFFGPGTRLTVL.

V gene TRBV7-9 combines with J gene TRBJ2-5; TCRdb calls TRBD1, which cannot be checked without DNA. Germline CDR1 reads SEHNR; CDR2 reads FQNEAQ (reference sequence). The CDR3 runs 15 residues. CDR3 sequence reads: CASSVPDRGQETQYF. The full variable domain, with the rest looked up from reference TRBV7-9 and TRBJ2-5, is DTGVSQNPRHKITKRGQNVTFRCDPISEHNRLYWYRQTLGQGPEFLTYFQNEAQLEKSRLLSDRFSAERPKGSFSTLEIQRTEQGDSAMYLCASSVPDRGQETQYFGPGTRLLVL.

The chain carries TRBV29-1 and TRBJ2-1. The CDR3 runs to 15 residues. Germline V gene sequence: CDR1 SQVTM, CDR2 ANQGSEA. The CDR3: CSVESGRSSYNEQFF.

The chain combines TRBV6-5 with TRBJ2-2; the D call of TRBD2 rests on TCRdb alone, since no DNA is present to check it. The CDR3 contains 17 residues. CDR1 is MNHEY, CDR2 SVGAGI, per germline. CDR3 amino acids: CASSYSGGGHGTGELFF.

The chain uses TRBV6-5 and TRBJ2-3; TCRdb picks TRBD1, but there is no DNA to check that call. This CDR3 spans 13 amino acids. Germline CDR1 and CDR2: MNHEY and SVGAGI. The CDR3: CASIGGFTDTQYF.

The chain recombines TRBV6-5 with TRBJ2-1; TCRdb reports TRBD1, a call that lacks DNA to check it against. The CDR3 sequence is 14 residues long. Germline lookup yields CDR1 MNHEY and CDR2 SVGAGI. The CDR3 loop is CASSYGTGSKEQFF.

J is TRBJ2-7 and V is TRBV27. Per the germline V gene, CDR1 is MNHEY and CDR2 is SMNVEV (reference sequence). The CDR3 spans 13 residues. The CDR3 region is CASRPVMGYEQYF.

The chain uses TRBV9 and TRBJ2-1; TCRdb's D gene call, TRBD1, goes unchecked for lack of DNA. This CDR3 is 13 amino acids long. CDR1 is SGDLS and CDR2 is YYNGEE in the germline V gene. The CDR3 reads CASSTGWGNEQFF.

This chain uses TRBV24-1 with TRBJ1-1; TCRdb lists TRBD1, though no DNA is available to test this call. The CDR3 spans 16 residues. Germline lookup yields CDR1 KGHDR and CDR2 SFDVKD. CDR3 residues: CATSNRLRYSNTEAFF.

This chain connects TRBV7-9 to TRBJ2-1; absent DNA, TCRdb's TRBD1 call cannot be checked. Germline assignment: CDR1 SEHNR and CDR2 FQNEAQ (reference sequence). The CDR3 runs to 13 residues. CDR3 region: CASSAPPPDEQFF. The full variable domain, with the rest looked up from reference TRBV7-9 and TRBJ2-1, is DTGVSQNPRHKITKRGQNVTFRCDPISEHNRLYWYRQTLGQGPEFLTYFQNEAQLEKSRLLSDRFSAERPKGSFSTLEIQRTEQGDSAMYLCASSAPPPDEQFFGPGTRLTVL.

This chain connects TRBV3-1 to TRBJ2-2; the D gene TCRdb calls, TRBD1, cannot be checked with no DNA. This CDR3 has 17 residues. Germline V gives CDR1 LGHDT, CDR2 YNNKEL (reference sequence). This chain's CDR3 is CASSQLRTAENTGELFF.

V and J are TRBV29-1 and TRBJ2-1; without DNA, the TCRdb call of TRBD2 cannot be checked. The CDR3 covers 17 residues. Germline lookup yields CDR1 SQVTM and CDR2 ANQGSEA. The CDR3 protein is CSVEGVQAGESYNEQFF.